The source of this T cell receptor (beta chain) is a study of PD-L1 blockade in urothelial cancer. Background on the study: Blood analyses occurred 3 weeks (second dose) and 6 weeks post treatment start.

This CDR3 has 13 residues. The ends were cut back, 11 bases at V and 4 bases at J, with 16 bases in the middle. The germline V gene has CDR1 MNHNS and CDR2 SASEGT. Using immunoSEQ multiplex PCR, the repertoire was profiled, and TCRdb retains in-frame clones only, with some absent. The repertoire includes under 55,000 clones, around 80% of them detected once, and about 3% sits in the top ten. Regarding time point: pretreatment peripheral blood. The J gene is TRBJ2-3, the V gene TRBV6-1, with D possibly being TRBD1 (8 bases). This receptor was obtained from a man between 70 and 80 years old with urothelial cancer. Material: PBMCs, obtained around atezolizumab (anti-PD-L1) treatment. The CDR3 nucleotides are TGTGCCGCTCAAACAGGGGGGGCAGATACGCAGTATTTT. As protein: CAAQTGGADTQYF.